These 18 T cell receptor beta chains share one sample of origin, sequenced in a study of identical twins. TCRdb reprocessed the 5' RACE reads via MiXCR and lists one record per CDR3 protein. The table has some 1,700,000 distinct CDR3 sequences, less than 40% seen once; the top ten hold 0.25% to 0.3%. Sequencing used cord blood. The receptors originated from a newborn girl in good health.

This clonotype was recorded a few times. CDR3 nucleotides: TGTGCCAGCAGTTTAACCGCAGGGAGTGGCTACACCTTC. Its protein product is CASSLTAGSGYTF. V gene TRBV27 combines with J gene TRBJ1-2; D is possibly TRBD1 (5 bases). Germline CDR1 reads MNHEY; CDR2 reads SMNVEV (reference sequence). Trimming cost V 2 bases and J 7 bases, with 11 bases left between them. The CDR3 has 13 residues.

The chain couples TRBV29-1 to TRBJ2-7; tentative D call: TRBD1 (7 bases). CDR1 and CDR2 (germline): SQVTM, ANQGSEA. This CDR3 comprises 12 residues. Trimming took 6 bases from V and 6 from J, leaving 15 bases between them. CDR3 nucleotides: TGCAGCGTGGAGGGACAGAGGTCCGAGCAGTACTTC. This encodes CSVEGQRSEQYF.

This clonotype occurred a few times. This sequence joins TRBV28 and TRBJ1-6; D unresolved. The CDR3 is made up of 17 amino acids. Germline values: CDR1 MDHEN, CDR2 SYDVKM. V dropped 6 bases and J dropped 0 bases, with 15 bases sitting between them. The CDR3 region is CASSLPQQSSYNSPLHF. CDR3 DNA: TGTGCCAGCAGCCTACCTCAACAAAGCTCCTATAATTCACCCCTCCACTTT.

In DNA form, the CDR3 reads TGTGCCACGGGGACTAGCGCATACGAGCAGTACTTC. Translated, it gives CATGTSAYEQYF. The J gene is TRBJ2-7, the V gene TRBV5-6; the match to TRBD2 covers 10 bases. The CDR3 spans 12 residues. The germline CDR1 and CDR2 sequences are SGHDT and YYEEEE. With 9 bases clipped from V and 4 bases from J, the junction kept 4 bases outside the gene matches.

In DNA form, the CDR3 reads TGTGCCAGCAGTTACAGGGGGCTTGGGTATTCACCCCTCCACTTT. Translating it yields CASSYRGLGYSPLHF. The chain joins TRBV6-5 to TRBJ1-6; 7 positions match TRBD1. J gave up 8 bases and V 2 bases, and 6 bases lay outside the gene matches. Germline V gene data show CDR1 as MNHEY and CDR2 as SVGAGI. The CDR3 spans 15 residues.

The V gene is TRBV6-5, the J gene TRBJ2-1; 7 positions match TRBD2. This CDR3 contains 13 residues. The ends lost 11 bases at V and 2 bases at J; junction bases unmatched: 6. The V gene's germline CDR1 is MNHEY and CDR2 SVGAGI. The CDR3 is CACKGTTYNEQFF. The CDR3 nucleotides are TGTGCCTGCAAGGGGACTACCTACAATGAGCAGTTCTTC.

At least ten counts were recorded for this clonotype. The rearrangement joins TRBV6-5 to TRBJ2-7, with TRBD2 matching 9 bases. Germline values: CDR1 MNHEY, CDR2 SVGAGI. The CDR3 totals 13 residues. V was pared by 5 bases and J by 3 bases, with 2 bases of the junction left unmatched. Here the CDR3 DNA reads TGTGCCAGCAGTACGACTAGCGGCTACGAGCAGTACTTC. Its protein is CASSTTSGYEQYF.

The chain recombines TRBV20-1 with TRBJ1-1; TRBD1 aligns across 7 bases. The germline gives CDR1 DFQATT, CDR2 SNEGSKA (reference sequence). Trimming cost V 4 bases and J 3 bases; bases outside gene matches: 8. The CDR3 sequence is 14 residues long. The CDR3 region is CSAMVRDRDTEAFF. DNA for the CDR3: TGCAGTGCTATGGTACGCGACAGGGACACTGAAGCTTTCTTT.

This clonotype was detected ten times or more. For the CDR3, the DNA is TGCGCCAGCAGCTCTCCGGGACAAGCCTACGAGCAGTACTTC. Translation: CASSSPGQAYEQYF. The chain recombines TRBV5-1 with TRBJ2-7, with D maybe TRBD1 (6 bases). The V and J ends lost 3 bases and 2 bases respectively, with 12 bases between them. From germline, CDR1 is SGHRS and CDR2 YFSETQ. There are 14 residues in the CDR3. Drawing the rest from reference TRBV5-1 and TRBJ2-7, the complete variable domain is KAGVTQTPRYLIKTRGQQVTLSCSPISGHRSVSWYQQTPGQGLQFLFEYFSETQRNKGNFPGRFSGRQFSNSRSEMNVSTLELGDSALYLCASSSPGQAYEQYFGPGTRLTVT.

V is TRBV10-3 and J is TRBJ1-2, with D tentatively TRBD1 (5 bases). CDR3 length: 12 residues. Germline lookup yields CDR1 ENHRY and CDR2 SYGVKD. V was pared by 2 bases and J by 8 bases, with 9 bases between. The CDR3: CAISEDREGYTF. CDR3 DNA: TGTGCCATCAGTGAGGACAGAGAGGGCTACACCTTC.

This clonotype was recorded a few times. V gene TRBV29-1 combines with J gene TRBJ1-2, with D perhaps TRBD1 (5 bases). V lost 6 bases and J lost 0, with 14 bases in between. Germline V lookup: CDR1 SQVTM, CDR2 ANQGSEA. This CDR3 is built from 14 residues. CDR3 in amino acids: CSVTGTVTNYGYTF. CDR3 in DNA: TGCAGCGTCACCGGGACCGTGACTAACTATGGCTACACCTTC.

This chain links TRBV11-2 with TRBJ2-1; possible D gene TRBD1, 5 bases. Germline V gene sequence: CDR1 SGHAT, CDR2 FQNNGV. This CDR3 spans 17 amino acids. V was clipped by 4 bases and J by 0 bases, with 16 bases between them. CDR3 nucleotide sequence: TGTGCCAGCAGCTCCCGGACACTACTTAGCTCCTACAATGAGCAGTTCTTC. This encodes CASSSRTLLSSYNEQFF.

The chain joins TRBV7-9 to TRBJ2-1; TRBD1 is a possible D gene (6 bases). CDR1 and CDR2 (germline): SEHNR, FQNEAQ (reference sequence). This CDR3 region has 17 residues. V lost 4 bases, J lost 0 bases, and 16 bases lay in between. The CDR3 bases are TGTGCCAGCAGCTGGAGTCCGGGACAAAACTCCTACAATGAGCAGTTCTTC. It translates to CASSWSPGQNSYNEQFF.

This clonotype was detected a few times. This chain uses TRBV29-1 with TRBJ1-1; 10 positions match TRBD1. This CDR3 is 13 amino acids long. J lost 5 bases, V lost 8 bases, and 8 bases had no gene match. The germline gives CDR1 SQVTM, CDR2 ANQGSEA. CDR3 nucleotide sequence: TGCAGCTTTCTGGGACAGGGGCGGACTGAAGCTTTCTTT. Translating it yields CSFLGQGRTEAFF.

In the case of this clonotype: One end of the junction varies from germline; a read error may be responsible. The chain carries TRBV13 and TRBJ2-7; no clear D. The V gene's germline CDR1 is PRHDT and CDR2 FYEKMQ (reference sequence). The CDR3 covers 15 residues. The CDR3 region has the DNA TGTGCCTGCAGCTTAAAGAACAGTGCCCTAAGCGAGCAGTACTTC. Translating gives CACSLKNSALSEQYF.

The rearrangement links TRBV28 to TRBJ2-1; no firm D call. Trimming left V 3 bases short and J 0 bases short, with 12 bases between. The CDR3 has 16 amino acids. Germline V gene data show CDR1 as MDHEN and CDR2 as SYDVKM. DNA for the CDR3: TGTGCCAGCAGTTTCCTCCTCGTAAGCTCCTACAATGAGCAGTTCTTC. Residues: CASSFLLVSSYNEQFF.

The V and J genes are TRBV15 and TRBJ1-5, with a possible D match to TRBD1 (5 bases). Germline CDR1 reads LNHNV; CDR2 reads YYDKDF (reference sequence). V was shortened by 0 bases and J by 4 bases, with 13 bases between the two germline ends. CDR3 length equals 16 residues. The CDR3 DNA reads TGTGCCACCAGCAGAGATTTTGGGGGACGGAATCAGCCCCAGCATTTT. Translated: CATSRDFGGRNQPQHF.

This clonotype showed up just a few times. The chain recombines TRBV6-2 or TRBV6-3 with TRBJ2-5; D uncertain. Trimming shortened V by 1 base and J by 4 bases, and 10 bases separated the two germline ends. The CDR3 covers 14 residues. CDR1 MNHEY and CDR2 SVGEGT come from the germline V gene. The CDR3 spells CASSYLGAPETQYF. CDR3 DNA: TGTGCCAGCAGTTACTTAGGAGCGCCAGAGACCCAGTACTTC.